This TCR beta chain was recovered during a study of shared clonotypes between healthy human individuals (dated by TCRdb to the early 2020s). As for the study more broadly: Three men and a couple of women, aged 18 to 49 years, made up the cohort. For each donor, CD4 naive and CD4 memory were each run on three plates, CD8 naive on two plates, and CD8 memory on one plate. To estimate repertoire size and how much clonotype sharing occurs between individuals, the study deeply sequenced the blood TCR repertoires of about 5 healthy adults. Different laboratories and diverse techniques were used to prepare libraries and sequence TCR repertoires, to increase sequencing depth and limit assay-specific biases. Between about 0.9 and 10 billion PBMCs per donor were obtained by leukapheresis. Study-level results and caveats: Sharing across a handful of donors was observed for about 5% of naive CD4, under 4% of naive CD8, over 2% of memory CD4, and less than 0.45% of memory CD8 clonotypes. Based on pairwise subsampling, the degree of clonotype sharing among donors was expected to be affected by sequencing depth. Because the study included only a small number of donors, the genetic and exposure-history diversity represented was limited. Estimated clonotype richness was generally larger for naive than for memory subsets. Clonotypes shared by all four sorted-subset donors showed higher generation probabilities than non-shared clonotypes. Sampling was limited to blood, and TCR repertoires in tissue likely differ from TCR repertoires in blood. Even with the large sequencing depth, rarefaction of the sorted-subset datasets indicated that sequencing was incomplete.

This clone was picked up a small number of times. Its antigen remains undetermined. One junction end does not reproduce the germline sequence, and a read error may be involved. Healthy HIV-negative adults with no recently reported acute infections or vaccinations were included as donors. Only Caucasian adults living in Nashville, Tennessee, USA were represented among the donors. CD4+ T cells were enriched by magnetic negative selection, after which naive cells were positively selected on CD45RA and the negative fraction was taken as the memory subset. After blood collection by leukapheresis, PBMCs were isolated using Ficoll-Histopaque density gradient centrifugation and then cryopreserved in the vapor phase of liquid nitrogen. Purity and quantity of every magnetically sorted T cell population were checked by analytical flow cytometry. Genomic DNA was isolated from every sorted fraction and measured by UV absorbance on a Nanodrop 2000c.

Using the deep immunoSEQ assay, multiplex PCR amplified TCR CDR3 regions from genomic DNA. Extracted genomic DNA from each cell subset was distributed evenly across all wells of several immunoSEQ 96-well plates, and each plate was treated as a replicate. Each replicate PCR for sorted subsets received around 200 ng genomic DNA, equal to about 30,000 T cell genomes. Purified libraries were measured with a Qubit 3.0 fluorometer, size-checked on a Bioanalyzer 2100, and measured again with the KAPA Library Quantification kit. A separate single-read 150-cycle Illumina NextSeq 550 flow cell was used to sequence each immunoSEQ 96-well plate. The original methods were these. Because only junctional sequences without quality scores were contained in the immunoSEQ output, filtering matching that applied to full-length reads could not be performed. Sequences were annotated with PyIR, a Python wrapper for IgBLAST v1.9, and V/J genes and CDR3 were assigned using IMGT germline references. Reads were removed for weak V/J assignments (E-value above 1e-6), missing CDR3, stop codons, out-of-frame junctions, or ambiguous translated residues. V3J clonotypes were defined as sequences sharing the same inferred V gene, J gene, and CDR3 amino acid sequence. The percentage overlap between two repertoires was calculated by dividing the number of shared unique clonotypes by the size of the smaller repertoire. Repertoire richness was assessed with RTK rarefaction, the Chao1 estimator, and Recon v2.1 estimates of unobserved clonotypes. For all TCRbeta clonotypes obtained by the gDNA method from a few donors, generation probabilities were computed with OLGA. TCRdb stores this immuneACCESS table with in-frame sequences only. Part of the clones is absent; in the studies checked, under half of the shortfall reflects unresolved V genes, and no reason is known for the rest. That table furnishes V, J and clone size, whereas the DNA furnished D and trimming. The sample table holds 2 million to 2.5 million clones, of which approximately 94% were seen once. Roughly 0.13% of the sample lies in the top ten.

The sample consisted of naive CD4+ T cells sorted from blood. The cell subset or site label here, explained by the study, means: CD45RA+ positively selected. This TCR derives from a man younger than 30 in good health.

The CDR3: CANSTSGRQDGYGYTF. In nucleotide form, the sequence is TGTGCCAACAGTACAAGTGGAAGGCAGGACGGCTATGGCTACACCTTC. The receptor chain draws on TRBV27 and TRBJ1-2; confidence is insufficient to name the D gene. Spanning cysteine to phenylalanine, the CDR3 consists of 16 amino acids. Here the CDR3 DNA is all that survives: 48 bases in frame from base 1. CDR1 and CDR2, per the germline V gene (reference sequence), are MNHEY and SMNVEV.